Listed here are 20 T cell receptor beta chains from one sample, sequenced in a study of vaccination and CD4 T cells after COVID-19. Treatment reported: approximately 9-day PBMC culture with coronavirus spike peptide pools or control peptides (ViraFEST assay). According to the study, CD4+ T cells from the unexposed donor were gathered ahead of the COVID-19 pandemic (2011-2018). For these TCRs, the target antigens are not known. CD4+ T cells that had been cultured provided DNA sequenced with the Oncomine TCR Beta short-read assay. In TCRdb, the PCR reads were re-called with MiXCR into one record per CDR3 protein. The sample contains more than 8,500 distinct CDR3 sequences, about 60% of which appear only once. Material for sequencing was CD4+ T cells from blood, cultured in vitro. The receptors shown here come from a human donor in good health.

The V gene is TRBV20-1, the J gene TRBJ2-5; 13 bases are a match to TRBD2. J lost 2 bases, V lost 4 bases, and 7 bases had no gene match. The CDR3 sequence is 16 residues long. Germline V gene data show CDR1 as DFQATT and CDR2 as SNEGSKA (reference sequence). Here the CDR3 DNA reads TGCAGTGCTACACTAGCGGGGGGGCCGCATCAAGAGACCCAGTACTTC. Translated, it gives CSATLAGGPHQETQYF.

The chain uses TRBV20-1 and TRBJ2-2; D is unresolved. Germline V gene data show CDR1 as DFQATT and CDR2 as SNEGSKA (reference sequence). V lost 1 base and J 3 bases, leaving 9 bases between the germline ends. The length of the CDR3 is 14 residues. DNA of the CDR3: TGCAGTGCTAGAGCTCGTCTTTACACCGGGGAGCTGTTTTTT. Translating it yields CSARARLYTGELFF.

This chain connects TRBV20-1 to TRBJ1-6; 10 bases align to TRBD1. The CDR3 loop spans 14 amino acids. J was trimmed by 7 bases and V by 1 base; bases with no gene match: 1. Per the germline V gene, CDR1 is DFQATT and CDR2 is SNEGSKA (reference sequence). The chain's CDR3 is CSARVGQGNSPLHF. The CDR3 DNA follows: TGCAGTGCTAGAGTGGGACAGGGGAATTCACCCCTCCACTTT.

This sequence joins TRBV7-8 and TRBJ1-4; unclear D gene. The V end lost 5 bases, the J end lost 8 bases, and 12 bases lay between the germline ends. Germline CDR1 SGHVS, CDR2 FQNEAQ. The CDR3 is 13 amino acids. The CDR3 coding sequence is TGTGCCAGCAGCCCAGGAACCGGGGAAAAACTGTTTTTT. Translating gives CASSPGTGEKLFF.

The gene calls are TRBV6-2 or TRBV6-3 and TRBJ1-2; TRBD1 is a possible D gene (6 bases). CDR3 size: 12 residues. Germline CDR1 and CDR2: MNHEY and SVGEGT. Trimming cost V 7 bases and J 5 bases, with 11 bases left between them. CDR3 bases: TGTGCCAGCACCGACAGGAGTTATGGCTACACCTTC. Encoded protein: CASTDRSYGYTF.

This clonotype was picked up one time. The CDR3 DNA reads TGTGCCAGCCGTTTGACGAGGTTCGACACCGGGGAGCTGTTTTTT. Translating gives CASRLTRFDTGELFF. V gene TRBV6-5 combines with J gene TRBJ2-2; D is uncertain. This CDR3 has 15 amino acids. V was pared by 8 bases and J by 3 bases, with 16 bases between. CDR1 and CDR2 from the germline V gene are MNHEY and SVGAGI.

The rearrangement uses TRBV2 and TRBJ1-5; 8 bases map to TRBD1. The CDR3 length is 14 residues. J lost 5 bases, V lost 6 bases, and 6 bases had no gene match. Germline assignment: CDR1 SNHLY and CDR2 FYNNEI. CDR3 amino acids: CASSFDRGDQPQHF. The CDR3 DNA is TGTGCCAGCAGCTTCGACAGGGGTGATCAGCCCCAGCATTTT.

J is TRBJ1-2 and V is TRBV28; 9 nucleotides line up with TRBD1. Germline V gene data show CDR1 as MDHEN and CDR2 as SYDVKM. This CDR3 is built from 15 residues. Trimming removed 6 bases from V and 3 bases from J; junction bases left unmatched: 8. CDR3 region: CASSPQTGGDYGYTF. The CDR3 coding sequence is TGTGCCAGCAGCCCCCAAACAGGGGGCGACTATGGCTACACCTTC.

The chain joins TRBV6-2 or TRBV6-3 to TRBJ1-1, with unresolved D. The V gene's germline CDR1 is MNHEY and CDR2 SVGEGT. V was trimmed by 4 bases and J by 1 base, leaving 7 bases between them. The CDR3 is 13 amino acids. CDR3 bases: TGTGCCAGCAGTTCTCGGGGGAACACTGAAGCTTTCTTT. The encoded protein is CASSSRGNTEAFF.

This clonotype has only a few counts. The chain joins TRBV27 to TRBJ2-5, with 12 nucleotides matching TRBD2. The J segment lost 5 bases and the V segment lost 5 bases, leaving 9 bases of the junction unmatched. Germline V gene lookup returns CDR1 MNHEY and CDR2 SMNVEV (reference sequence). CDR3 length: 16 residues. This CDR3 reads CASSRRTSGVRETQYF. The CDR3 DNA follows: TGTGCCAGCAGTCGCCGGACTAGCGGGGTTCGTGAGACCCAGTACTTC.

This chain links TRBV20-1 with TRBJ2-2; the D gene is possibly TRBD1 (6 bases). The germline V gene encodes CDR1 DFQATT and CDR2 SNEGSKA (reference sequence). V dropped 0 bases and J dropped 4 bases, with 12 bases sitting between them. The CDR3 has 15 residues. The CDR3: CSARDRRTVTGELFF. The CDR3, as DNA: TGCAGTGCTAGAGACAGAAGGACAGTCACCGGGGAGCTGTTTTTT.

The table lists this clonotype with a few counts. The chain employs TRBV11-2 and TRBJ2-7; tentative D call: TRBD1 (5 bases). Germline CDR1 and CDR2: SGHAT and FQNNGV. The CDR3 spans 16 residues. Trimming left V 4 bases short and J 4 bases short, with 20 bases between. The CDR3 DNA follows: TGTGCCAGCAGCTCCCTGAGTAGGCAGGGTCAATACGAGCAGTACTTC. Its protein product is CASSSLSRQGQYEQYF.

This sequence joins TRBV2 and TRBJ2-5; D is unclear. V was cut by 5 bases and J by 9 bases, with 10 bases left in between. The CDR3 has 11 residues. CDR1 is SNHLY and CDR2 is FYNNEI in the germline V gene. CDR3 protein: CASSLTGSQYF. The CDR3 coding sequence is TGTGCCAGCAGTCTGACTGGTTCCCAGTACTTC.

The chain has TRBV4-1 and TRBJ2-2; D perhaps matches TRBD2 (5 bases). Germline V CDR1 and CDR2: MGHRA, YSYEKL. This CDR3 is 14 amino acids long. The V end was cut by 6 bases, the J end by 2 bases, with 10 bases between. CDR3 nucleotides: TGCGCCAGCAGACGACTACCTAACACCGGGGAGCTGTTTTTT. Protein: CASRRLPNTGELFF.

The chain has TRBV7-2 and TRBJ2-5; 8 bases align to TRBD1. Germline V gives CDR1 SGHTA, CDR2 FQGNSA. The trim removed 5 bases at V and 12 bases at J, leaving 8 bases unmatched. CDR3 length: 12 residues. CDR3 DNA sequence: TGTGCCAGCAGCCTAGGAGTGGGACAGGAGTACTTC. Amino acids: CASSLGVGQEYF.

The chain links TRBV27 to TRBJ2-7, with D perhaps matching TRBD1 (6 bases). Germline CDR1 reads MNHEY; CDR2 reads SMNVEV (reference sequence). The CDR3 sequence is 15 residues long. The V gene lost 5 bases and the J gene lost 6 bases, with 20 bases spanning the gap. The DNA of the CDR3 is TGTGCCAGCAGTCTAATGACCGGGACAACCTTCGAGCAGTACTTC. Its translation: CASSLMTGTTFEQYF.

V usage is TRBV20-1 and J usage is TRBJ2-5; D gene ambiguous. The germline gives CDR1 DFQATT, CDR2 SNEGSKA (reference sequence). CDR3 length: 12 residues. Trimming removed 5 bases from V and 4 bases from J, with 11 bases in between. The CDR3 loop is CSARAPGETQYF. The CDR3 nucleotides are TGCAGTGCTCGCGCCCCAGGAGAGACCCAGTACTTC.

This sequence joins TRBV7-9 and TRBJ2-5, with a weak D call TRBD1 (6 bases). Trimming stripped 2 bases from V and 2 bases from J, with 12 bases between. Germline V gene data show CDR1 as SEHNR and CDR2 as FQNEAQ (reference sequence). The CDR3 length is 15 residues. The CDR3 spells CASSLRLGGQETQYF. The DNA for the CDR3 is TGTGCCAGCAGCTTAAGATTAGGGGGTCAAGAGACCCAGTACTTC.

The genes are TRBV4-3 and TRBJ1-2; the D is unclear. The V end was cut by 0 bases, the J end by 2 bases, with 10 bases between. The germline CDR1 and CDR2 sequences are LGHNA and YSLEER. The length of the CDR3 is 15 residues. This chain's CDR3 is CASSQDATKNYGYTF. The DNA for the CDR3 is TGCGCCAGCAGCCAAGATGCGACGAAAAACTATGGCTACACCTTC.

The chain recombines TRBV21-1 with TRBJ1-5; the table's TRBD1 call for D was not verified on the DNA. TRBV21-1 is annotated as a pseudogene. The CDR3 has 16 amino acids. This chain's CDR3 is CASSKGGGAGNQPQHF. The CDR3 DNA sequence: TGTGCCAGCAGCAAGGGGGGGGGCGCGGGCAATCAGCCCCAGCATTTT.